One sample yielded the 4 T cell receptor beta chains listed below, sequenced in a study of beta chain features in type 1 diabetes. Sequenced material consisted of expressed TCRB transcripts (all of the isolated RNA was reverse transcribed). TCRdb keeps only in-frame clones here, not all; method: immunoSEQ multiplex PCR. Altogether hundreds of thousands of clones are present, over 25% being singletons, with the ten largest covering about 0.065%. Sequencing was performed on naive CD4+ T cells from blood. Receptors were obtained from a man between 18 and 35 years old in good health.

This clone was recorded a few times. The chain recombines TRBV30 with TRBJ2-1, with D possibly called TRBD1 or TRBD2 (7 bases each). V was clipped by 2 bases and J by 0 bases, with 17 bases between them. Germline V gene data show CDR1 as GTSNPN and CDR2 as SVGIG (reference sequence). The CDR3 covers 17 residues. CDR3 bases: TGTGCCTGGAGTACAGGAAGCAGGGGGGGCTCCTACAATGAGCAGTTCTTC. It is translated as CAWSTGSRGGSYNEQFF. The full variable domain, with the rest looked up from reference TRBV30 and TRBJ2-1, is SQTIHQWPATLVQPVGSPLSLECTVEGTSNPNLYWYRQAAGRGLQLLFYSVGIGQISSEVPQNLSASRPQDRQFILSSKKLLLSDSGFYLCAWSTGSRGGSYNEQFFGPGTRLTVL.

This clone was counted only a few times. The chain couples TRBV29-1 to TRBJ1-2, with TRBD1 matching 11 bases. Germline loops: CDR1 SQVTM, CDR2 ANQGSEA. The CDR3 is 14 amino acids. Trimming at V came to 6 bases and at J to 6 bases, leaving 9 bases not matched to a gene. In DNA form, the CDR3 reads TGCAGCGTCTCCCCGGGACAGGGGGGGGATGGCTACACCTTC. Residues: CSVSPGQGGDGYTF.

With regard to this clone: A much more abundant neighbour one base away suggests this may be a read error. The chain joins TRBV29-1 to TRBJ2-5; no reliable D call. The germline CDR1 and CDR2 sequences are SQVTM and ANQGSEA. Between the trimmed V and J ends, which lost 4 bases and 5 bases, there was a span of 14 bases. This CDR3 region has 13 residues. The DNA for the CDR3 is TGCAGCGTTGGGAAGGGCCCGGAGGAGACCCAGTACTTC. Its protein product is CSVGKGPEETQYF.

The genes are TRBV6-5 and TRBJ2-1; 8 bases align to TRBD1. V dropped 5 bases and J dropped 7; count of bases not matched to a gene: 10. Germline V gene sequence: CDR1 MNHEY, CDR2 SVGAGI. The CDR3 spans 15 residues. The DNA of the CDR3 is TGTGCCAGCAGTACGGACAGGGATGGTAAGAATGAGCAGTTCTTC. It yields the protein CASSTDRDGKNEQFF.